This passage covers 23 T cell receptor beta chains from one sample sequenced in a study of CD8 T cell repertoires and HIV-1 epitope variants. The repertoire was sequenced with immunoSEQ multiplex PCR; TCRdb's copy has only in-frame clones and lacks some. The sample includes 5,100 or so clones, around 65% seen only once; the top ten take about 45%. For these TCRs, the target antigens are not known. Sequencing was done on a sample of cultured CD8+ T cells derived from PBMCs. The receptors stem from a male donor with HIV.

In its sample, this clone was seen a few times. The rearrangement uses TRBV7-8 and TRBJ2-2; 7 positions agree with TRBD1. From germline, CDR1 is SGHVS and CDR2 FQNEAQ. The CDR3 extends over 15 amino acids. V was clipped by 8 bases and J by 0 bases; unmatched bases: 6. The CDR3 DNA reads as TGTGCCAGCCGTGCCGGGACAGCGAACACCGGGGAGCTGTTTTTT. It encodes CASRAGTANTGELFF.

This clone came up a few times. The genes are TRBV2 and TRBJ2-1, with D unresolved. V lost 4 bases, J lost 5 bases, and 6 bases lay in between. CDR3 length: 12 amino acids. Germline V gives CDR1 SNHLY, CDR2 FYNNEI. The DNA for the CDR3 is TGTGCCAGCAGTGTGAATGACAATGAGCAGTTCTTC. It yields the protein CASSVNDNEQFF.

The rearrangement links TRBV27 to TRBJ2-1; 9 nucleotides match TRBD2. This CDR3 is 16 amino acids long. V shed 0 bases, J shed 12 bases, and the junction held 12 bases outside the gene matches. Germline V gene sequence: CDR1 MNHEY, CDR2 SMNVEV (reference sequence). CDR3 protein: CASSLSPSGAKSGQFF. CDR3 DNA: TGTGCCAGCAGTTTATCGCCTAGCGGGGCAAAAAGTGGGCAGTTCTTC.

This rearrangement joins TRBV28 to TRBJ2-2; unclear D gene. The CDR3 runs to 13 residues. V gave up 3 bases and J gave up 4 bases, with 6 bases separating them. CDR1 and CDR2 from the germline V gene are MDHEN and SYDVKM. This CDR3 is CASSFRFTGELFF. The CDR3 DNA follows: TGTGCCAGCAGTTTTCGGTTCACCGGGGAGCTGTTTTTT.

V is TRBV7-8 and J is TRBJ1-2; D unresolved. The CDR3 is 13 residues long. The V end lost 5 bases, the J end lost 14 bases, and 21 bases lay between the germline ends. Germline CDR1 is SGHVS and CDR2 is FQNEAQ. The CDR3 here is CASSQRPGSAETF. DNA for the CDR3: TGTGCCAGCAGCCAACGACCCGGGAGTGCCGAGACCTTC. Full variable domain (remainder filled in from reference TRBV7-8 and TRBJ1-2): GAGVSQSPRYKVAKRGQDVALRCDPISGHVSLFWYQQALGQGPEFLTYFQNEAQLDKSGLPSDRFFAERPEGSVSTLKIQRTQQEDSAVYLCASSQRPGSAETFGSGTRLTVV.

The rearrangement uses TRBV7-6 and TRBJ1-5; D gene unclear. V gave up 5 bases and J gave up 2 bases, with 7 bases separating them. The CDR3 has 13 amino acids. The V gene's germline CDR1 is SGHVS and CDR2 FNYEAQ. Here the CDR3 DNA reads TGTGCCAGCAGCCCGGCGGGCAATCAGCCCCAGCATTTT. Residues: CASSPAGNQPQHF. The full variable domain, in which reference TRBV7-6 and TRBJ1-5 provide the parts outside the CDR3, is GAGVSQSPRYKVTKRGQDVALRCDPISGHVSLYWYRQALGQGPEFLTYFNYEAQQDKSGLPNDRFSAERPEGSISTLTIQRTEQRDSAMYRCASSPAGNQPQHFGDGTRLSIL.

The V and J genes are TRBV6-5 and TRBJ2-2; the D is unclear. V lost 0 bases, J lost 6 bases, and 5 bases lay in between. CDR1 MNHEY and CDR2 SVGAGI come from the germline V gene. The CDR3 extends over 13 amino acids. CDR3 sequence: CASSYSGSGELFF. For the CDR3, the DNA is TGTGCCAGCAGTTACTCAGGGTCCGGGGAGCTGTTTTTT.

This CDR3 is CAISDLFSGREESTDTQYF. Here the CDR3 DNA reads TGTGCCATCAGTGATCTCTTTAGCGGGAGGGAAGAATCCACAGATACGCAGTATTTT. The chain carries TRBV10-3 and TRBJ2-3; TRBD2 aligns across 11 bases. This CDR3 contains 19 residues. CDR1 is ENHRY and CDR2 is SYGVKD in the germline V gene. With V trimmed by 3 bases and J by 2 bases, 13 bases remained unmatched.

The chain uses TRBV10-1 and TRBJ2-3; no clear D. The V gene lost 4 bases and the J gene lost 1 base, with 18 bases spanning the gap. This CDR3 comprises 17 residues. CDR1 is WNHNN and CDR2 is SYGVQD in the germline V gene (reference sequence). The CDR3 nucleotides are TGCGCCAGCAGTGGGCAATTAGATTATGAGGGCACAGATACGCAGTATTTT. This sequence encodes CASSGQLDYEGTDTQYF.

The rearrangement links TRBV4-1 to TRBJ2-3, with TRBD1 matching over 7 bases. The V and J ends lost 4 bases and 0 bases, in that order; junction bases with no gene match: 13. Germline CDR1 reads MGHRA; CDR2 reads YSYEKL. The CDR3 is made up of 18 amino acids. The CDR3, as DNA: TGCGCCAGCAGCCCGGGGACAGATCCGAAACCTAGCACAGATACGCAGTATTTT. Encoded protein: CASSPGTDPKPSTDTQYF.

The genes are TRBV27 and TRBJ2-2, with 12 bases that match TRBD2. V dropped 4 bases and J dropped 5; count of bases not matched to a gene: 11. The germline V gene encodes CDR1 MNHEY and CDR2 SMNVEV (reference sequence). This CDR3 comprises 18 residues. The CDR3 protein is CASSSATTSGGATGELFF. DNA for the CDR3: TGTGCCAGCAGTTCCGCCACGACTAGCGGGGGAGCAACCGGGGAGCTGTTTTTT.

This chain uses TRBV7-2 with TRBJ1-5; 7 nucleotides match TRBD1. J lost 6 bases, V lost 6 bases, and 8 bases had no gene match. The CDR3 has 14 amino acids. Per germline, CDR1 SGHTA and CDR2 FQGNSA. For the CDR3, the DNA is TGTGCCAGCAGTGATCAGGGGGGGGGTCAGCCCCAGCATTTT. This codes for CASSDQGGGQPQHF. The variable domain in full, with the rest retrieved from reference TRBV7-2 and TRBJ1-5, is GAGVSQSPSNKVTEKGKDVELRCDPISGHTALYWYRQSLGQGLEFLIYFQGNSAPDKSGLPSDRFSAERTGGSVSTLTIQRTQQEDSAVYLCASSDQGGGQPQHFGDGTRLSIL.

The chain uses TRBV27 and TRBJ2-1; D is undetermined. CDR1 is MNHEY, CDR2 SMNVEV, per germline (reference sequence). Between the trimmed V and J ends, which lost 3 bases and 5 bases, there was a span of 5 bases. This CDR3 comprises 12 residues. Here the CDR3 reads CASSFFDNEQFF. The CDR3 coding sequence is TGTGCCAGCAGTTTTTTTGACAATGAGCAGTTCTTC.

This clone was seen a handful of times. The gene calls are TRBV4-2 and TRBJ1-2, with 7 bases identical to TRBD1. The CDR3 length is 15 residues. Trimming took 0 bases from V and 4 from J; bases not matched to a gene: 5. The germline V gene has CDR1 LGHNA and CDR2 YNFKEQ. CDR3: CASSQENRGSYGYTF. The DNA for the CDR3 is TGTGCCAGCAGCCAAGAGAACAGGGGCAGCTATGGCTACACCTTC.

The chain employs TRBV19 and TRBJ2-1; 9 bases align to TRBD2. CDR1 and CDR2 (germline): LNHDA, SQIVND (reference sequence). V was clipped by 2 bases and J by 4 bases; unmatched bases: 3. The CDR3 is 15 residues long. Here the CDR3 DNA reads TGTGCCAGTAGTATAAGCGGGGGGCGATACAATGAGCAGTTCTTC. This sequence encodes CASSISGGRYNEQFF.

The genes are TRBV28 and TRBJ1-1, with D unresolved. The germline V gene has CDR1 MDHEN and CDR2 SYDVKM. The CDR3 contains 11 residues. V lost 4 bases and J 11 bases, leaving 11 bases between the germline ends. As DNA, the CDR3 is TGTGCCAGCAGTTCGAGCACTAGGGCTTTCTTT. Translation gives CASSSSTRAFF.

The rearrangement joins TRBV27 to TRBJ2-7; D assignment may be TRBD1 or TRBD2 (5 bases each). The CDR3 extends over 14 amino acids. The V end was cut by 0 bases, the J end by 5 bases, with 11 bases between. The germline V gene encodes CDR1 MNHEY and CDR2 SMNVEV (reference sequence). The CDR3 protein is CASSLSSGSDEQYF. The CDR3 DNA is TGTGCCAGCAGTTTATCATCAGGGAGTGACGAGCAGTACTTC.

The rearrangement joins TRBV2 to TRBJ2-3; the D gene is possibly TRBD2 (7 bases). Germline V gene lookup returns CDR1 SNHLY and CDR2 FYNNEI. This CDR3 region has 15 residues. V lost 8 bases and J lost 3, with 18 bases in between. The CDR3 loop reads CASRMGGGWTDTQYF. CDR3 DNA sequence: TGTGCCAGCCGAATGGGAGGGGGTTGGACAGATACGCAGTATTTT.

This sequence joins TRBV6-6 and TRBJ1-1, with a tentative D call TRBD1 (6 bases). V lost 2 bases and J lost 1, with 11 bases in between. The CDR3 sequence is 15 residues long. CDR1 and CDR2 (germline): MNHNY, SVGAGI (reference sequence). In DNA, the CDR3 is TGTGCCAGCAGTTACCCCCAGGGGCGGAACACTGAAGCTTTCTTT. It codes for CASSYPQGRNTEAFF.

The J gene is TRBJ2-2, the V gene TRBV30; 9 bases agree with TRBD2. CDR1 GTSNPN and CDR2 SVGIG come from the germline V gene (reference sequence). With 3 bases clipped from V and 7 bases from J, the junction kept 9 bases outside the gene matches. CDR3 length: 15 amino acids. The CDR3, as DNA: TGTGCCTGGAGCCACAGGACTAGCGAAGGCGGGGAGCTGTTTTTT. This translates into CAWSHRTSEGGELFF.

The chain employs TRBV6-1 and TRBJ2-2, with D hard to call. The CDR3 is made up of 14 amino acids. Deletions cut 4 bases from V and 0 bases from J, with 6 bases between. CDR1 is MNHNS and CDR2 is SASEGT in the germline V gene. The CDR3 DNA is TGTGCCAGCAGTGCTCTCTCGAACACCGGGGAGCTGTTTTTT. Its translation: CASSALSNTGELFF.

The CDR3 reads CASSFPTSGTPGNTIYF. CDR3 coding DNA: TGTGCCAGCAGCTTCCCCACTTCGGGGACCCCTGGAAACACCATATATTTT. J is TRBJ1-3 and V is TRBV7-9, with a possible D match to TRBD1 (5 bases). In germline, CDR1 is SEHNR, CDR2 FQNEAQ (reference sequence). There are 17 residues in the CDR3. Trimming pared 3 bases from V and 2 bases from J, leaving 17 bases between.

V gene TRBV12-5 combines with J gene TRBJ2-2; TRBD2 aligns across 8 bases. Germline loops: CDR1 LGHNT, CDR2 FRNRAP. The V segment lost 3 bases and the J segment 1 base; nucleotides outside the gene matches: 4. The CDR3 has 16 amino acids. The CDR3 nucleotides read TGTGCTAGTGGTTTACCGGGGGGGATGAACACCGGGGAGCTGTTTTTT. This encodes CASGLPGGMNTGELFF.